This T cell receptor (beta chain) was identified in a study of cytomegalovirus exposure and HLA in healthy donors. Whole-study findings and limits: Earlier analysis yielded a pattern in which most TCR beta V segments were productive about 90% or about 30% of the time.

This clone was counted only a few times. What it binds is unknown. With 60 Vbeta and 13 Jbeta primers, the PCR was carried out. Using immunoSEQ multiplex PCR, the repertoire was profiled, and TCRdb retains in-frame clones only, with some absent. The sample shows about 110,000 clones, 60% to 80% of them seen only once. The sequence was collected from a boy under 18 in good health and CMV-seronegative. The material sequenced was PBMCs.

This CDR3 reads CASSLRPGKTGTGYTF. Written as DNA, the CDR3 is TGTGCCAGCAGCCTCCGTCCCGGAAAGACAGGGACCGGCTACACCTTC. The chain links TRBV9 to TRBJ1-2; TRBD1 agrees at 7 bases. The length of the CDR3 is 16 residues. Trimming took 4 bases from V and 8 from J; bases not matched to a gene: 17. Per germline, CDR1 SGDLS and CDR2 YYNGEE.